The TCR beta chain under discussion was sequenced for a study of blood T cell repertoires in COVID-19. Across the study: Both acute and convalescent COVID-19 samples were obtained from the United States, Italy and Spain. PBMCs, B-cell-depleted T cells, or T cells were the source of the cDNA or gDNA that made up the material.

Source study methods: From reference gene primer amplification, estimates of nucleated cell counts were derived. Using immunoSEQ multiplex PCR, the repertoire was profiled, and TCRdb retains in-frame clones only, with some absent. The V and J calls and clone size are taken from that table; D and trimming were inferred from the DNA. The sample contains just over 90,000 clones, 76% of which appear only once. Source material: peripheral blood. The TCR sequence derives from a man between 70 and 80 years old with acute or convalescent COVID-19.

The CDR3 here is CASSKAKGNYGYTF. CDR3 nucleotide sequence: TGTGCCAGCAGCAAAGCGAAGGGGAACTATGGCTACACCTTC. The rearrangement links TRBV21-1 to TRBJ1-2; the DNA was not compared with TRBD1, the D call given in the table. TRBV21-1 is reported as a pseudogene. This CDR3 has 14 residues.